Given below is one T cell receptor beta chain in context. Its specificity is not known. CDR1 is SQVTM and CDR2 is ANQGSEA in the germline V gene. The CDR3 is 11 residues long. V dropped 5 bases and J dropped 1 base, with 5 bases sitting between them. Investigators sought sequencing depths of between 1 in 200,000 and 1 in 1 million T cells. TCRdb keeps only in-frame clones here, not all; method: immunoSEQ multiplex PCR. In the table there are about 200,000 clones, roughly 77% of which are singletons. These data come from a study of cytotoxic CD8 clonotypes in ibrutinib-treated CLL. About the study: Response samples followed a median roughly 13 months of treatment, range 6 to 36. Study findings and constraints: Sustained-remission and progressing patients diverged in sampling times. Baseline clonality was higher than in age-matched healthy donors and moved in step with circulating CD8+ T-cell counts.

The material sequenced was PBMCs, taken after 12 months of ibrutinib treatment. The gene calls are TRBV29-1 and TRBJ1-1, with no clear D. This TCR came from a human donor with chronic lymphocytic leukemia. CDR3 in amino acids: CSVLGNTEAFF. CDR3 nucleotide sequence: TGCAGCGTTTTAGGGAACACTGAAGCTTTCTTT.